Given below is one T cell receptor (beta chain) in context. This sample is drawn from a study of blood T cells in healthy people across ages. Using a J-beta primer mix together with a sample-barcoded 5' primer, a second PCR was run for roughly 6 to 11 cycles. From the 5' RACE reads, TCRdb called clonotypes with MiXCR, one entry per CDR3 protein. Seen here are roughly 800,000 distinct CDR3 sequences, 20% to 25% observed once, and the top ten hold 9.4%. CDR3 size: 15 residues. Germline CDR1 and CDR2: SGHTA and FQGNSA. Trimming removed 8 bases from V and 1 base from J, with 15 bases in between. Per sample, no less than 5.5 micrograms of total RNA were extracted. These data were likewise used in another study, on T cells of mothers and their children.

The specimen sequenced was blood. The chain employs TRBV7-2 and TRBJ2-4, with D perhaps assigned TRBD1 or TRBD2 (7 bases each). The sequence derives from a boy younger than 18 in good health. CDR3 nucleotides: TGTGCCAGCGACGCCAGGGGGGGGGCCAAAAACATTCAGTACTTC. This codes for CASDARGGAKNIQYF.